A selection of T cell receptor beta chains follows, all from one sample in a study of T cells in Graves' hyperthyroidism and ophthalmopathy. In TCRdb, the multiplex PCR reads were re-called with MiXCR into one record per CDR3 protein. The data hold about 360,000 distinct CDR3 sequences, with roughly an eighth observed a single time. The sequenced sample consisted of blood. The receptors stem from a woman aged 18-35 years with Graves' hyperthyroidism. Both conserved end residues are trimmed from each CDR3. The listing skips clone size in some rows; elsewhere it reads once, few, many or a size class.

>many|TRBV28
ASKLSHYEQY
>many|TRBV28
ASSLFPRGGPNTEAF
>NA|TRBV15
ATSPRIGSGNTIY
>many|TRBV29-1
SVAASGDATSGANVLT
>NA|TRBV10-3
AGTGGYEQY
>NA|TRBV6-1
ASSGLAGASNTGELF
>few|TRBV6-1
ASHQSGSYEQY
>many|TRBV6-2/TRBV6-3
ASRLGLDTDTQY
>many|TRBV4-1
ASSQGSGGITDTQY
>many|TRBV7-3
ASSFVGTSGRNEQF
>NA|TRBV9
ASSVDGGYSYNEQF
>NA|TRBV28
ASSLQQSIYEQY
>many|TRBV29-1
SVEGGQDLYNEQF
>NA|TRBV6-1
ASSEVGAGGGYT
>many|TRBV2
ASSRQAVTTDTQY
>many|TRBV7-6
ASSAALTTEAF
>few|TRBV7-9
ASSLGATRQPQH
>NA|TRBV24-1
ATSDSGGGKTDTQY
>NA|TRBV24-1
ATSEDWTSSDTGELF
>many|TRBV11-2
ANPRELSRGRGNQPQH
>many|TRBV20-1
SASPKGYT
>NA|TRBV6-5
ASSYSSGGRNIQY
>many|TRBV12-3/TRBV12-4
ASSSTGILGEAF
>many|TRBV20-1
SATPQYTSYEQY
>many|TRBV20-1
SARVPGASYEQY
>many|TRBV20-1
SATGQKETQY